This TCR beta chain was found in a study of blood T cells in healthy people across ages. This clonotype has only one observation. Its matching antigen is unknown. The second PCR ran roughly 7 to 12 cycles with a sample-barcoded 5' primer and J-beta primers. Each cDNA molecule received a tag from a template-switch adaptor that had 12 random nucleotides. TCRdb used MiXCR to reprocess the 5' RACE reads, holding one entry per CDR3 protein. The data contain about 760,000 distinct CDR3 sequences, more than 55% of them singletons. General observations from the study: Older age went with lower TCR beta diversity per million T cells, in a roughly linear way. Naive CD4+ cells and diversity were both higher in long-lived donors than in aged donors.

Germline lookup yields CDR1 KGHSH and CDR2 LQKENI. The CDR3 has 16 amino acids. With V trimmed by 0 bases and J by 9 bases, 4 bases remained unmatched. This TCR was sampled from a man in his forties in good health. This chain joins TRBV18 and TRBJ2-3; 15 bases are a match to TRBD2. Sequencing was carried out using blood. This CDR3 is CASSPPGLAGGGTQYF. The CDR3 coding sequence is TGTGCCAGCTCACCACCGGGACTAGCGGGAGGAGGAACGCAGTATTTT.